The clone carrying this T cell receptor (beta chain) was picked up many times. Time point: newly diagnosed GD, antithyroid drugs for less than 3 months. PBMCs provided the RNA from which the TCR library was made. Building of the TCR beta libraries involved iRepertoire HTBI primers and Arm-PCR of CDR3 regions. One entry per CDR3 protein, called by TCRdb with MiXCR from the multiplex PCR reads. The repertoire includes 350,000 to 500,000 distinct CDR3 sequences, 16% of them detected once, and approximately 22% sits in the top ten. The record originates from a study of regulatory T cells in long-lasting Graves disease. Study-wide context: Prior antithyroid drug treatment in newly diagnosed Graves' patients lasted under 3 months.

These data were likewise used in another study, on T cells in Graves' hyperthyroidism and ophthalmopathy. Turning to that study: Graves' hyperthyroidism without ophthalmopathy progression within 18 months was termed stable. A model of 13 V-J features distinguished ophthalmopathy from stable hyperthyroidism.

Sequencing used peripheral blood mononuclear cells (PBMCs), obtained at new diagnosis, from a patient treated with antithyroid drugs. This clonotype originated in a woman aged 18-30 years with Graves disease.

In DNA form, the CDR3 reads TGTGCCAGCAGCTTATATCTAGCGGGAGAATACGAGCAGTACTTC. Protein: CASSLYLAGEYEQYF. The rearrangement joins TRBV7-2 to TRBJ2-7, with TRBD2 identical over 10 bases. The CDR3 sequence is 15 residues long. Trimming removed 2 bases from V and 4 bases from J; junction bases left unmatched: 5. Germline V gene data show CDR1 as SGHTA and CDR2 as FQGNSA.